Listed below are T cell receptor beta chains from one sample, sequenced in a study of blood T cell repertoires in COVID-19. Profiling relied on immunoSEQ multiplex PCR, and the TCRdb table lists in-frame clones only, not all of them. This repertoire shows some 300,000 clones, around nine tenths found once; its top ten account for roughly a tenth. Sequencing was done on a sample of PBMCs or T cells enriched from blood (not recorded which). The receptor source for this set is a woman in her 30s who had recovered from COVID-19. Each CDR3 is given without its conserved first and last residue. Clone sizes are given selectively: once, few, many, or a class where the clone is expanded.

>TRBV14|TRBJ2-1|once
ASSLKAGSTYNEQF
>TRBV10-3|TRBJ1-4|-
AISESAATNEKLF
>TRBV6-4|TRBJ1-5|-
ASSPDRYSNQPQH
>TRBV30|TRBJ1-2|-
AWSVRTVRNYGYT
>TRBV11-2|TRBJ1-2|once
ASSSRDSLLYGYT
>TRBV14|TRBJ1-2|once
ASSQFSQGPYGYT
>TRBV18|TRBJ1-5|-
ASSPRSSGSNQPQH
>TRBV7-9|TRBJ1-4|-
ASSPLGRSTNEKLF
>TRBV5-6|TRBJ2-4|-
ASSFSGTQNIQY
>TRBV5-1|TRBJ2-7|-
ASSLLAGVAYEQY
>TRBV5-1|TRBJ1-6|-
ASSLDRGYNSPLH
>TRBV19|TRBJ2-7|-
ASSLSLLRGDEQY
>TRBV5-1|TRBJ1-1|-
ASSLVPLESTEAF
>TRBV19|TRBJ2-1|-
ASSKDRGPYNEQF
>TRBV19|TRBJ2-2|-
ASSIGLAEMNTGELF
>TRBV7-9|TRBJ2-7|-
ASTDRVAFYEQY
>TRBV7-9|TRBJ2-1|-
ASSLADRGNEQF
>TRBV7-2|TRBJ1-2|-
ASSLGSANYGYT
>TRBV9|TRBJ2-2|-
ASSVSPSGVTGELF
>TRBV5-6|TRBJ1-2|-
ASSYTGGSFGYT
>TRBV5-5|TRBJ2-7|once
ASSLRQGFSYEQY
>TRBV6-5|TRBJ2-3|-
ASSKRGTDTQY
>TRBV18|TRBJ1-1|-
ASSRQEAF
>TRBV20-1|TRBJ1-1|once
SVSGDTEAF
>TRBV11-3|TRBJ1-4|-
ASSLGARRFANEKLF
>TRBV6-1|TRBJ2-1|-
ASSEGASGRAPYNEQF
>TRBV28|TRBJ1-2|many
ASSPNSLAGAITANYGYT
>TRBV19|TRBJ1-2|-
ASSTGTGEFDYT
>TRBV4-1|TRBJ2-7|-
ASSQRGLAVGEQY
>TRBV28|TRBJ1-1|few
ASSLQGQVNTEAF
>TRBV5-4|TRBJ2-7|-
ASSRWGTGGLGEQY
>TRBV4-3|TRBJ1-1|-
ASSQTGGRGEAF
>TRBV5-1|TRBJ2-1|many
ASRKPGSVNEQF
>TRBV5-5|TRBJ2-5|-
ASSLYLAVKETQY
>TRBV11-2|TRBJ1-1|-
ASSLTRSTEAF
>TRBV28|TRBJ2-7|-
ASSFRGLASTEQY
>TRBV19|TRBJ2-1|-
ASSMLGRSDEQF
>TRBV5-1|TRBJ2-1|once
ASSPQAPSYNEQF
>TRBV6-1|TRBJ2-5|-
ASSEGGAETQY
>TRBV2|TRBJ2-2|-
ASSDVGTTGELF
>TRBV19|TRBJ1-5|-
ASSIWQGQGNQPQH
>TRBV7-2|TRBJ2-7|-
ASSWGLAGGPSSYEQY
>TRBV23-1|TRBJ2-7|-
ASSPAGGSSYEQY
>TRBV6-5|TRBJ2-7|-
ASSYRSGPHEQY
>TRBV6-5|TRBJ2-2|-
ASSPGTGGSGELF
>TRBV18|TRBJ1-2|-
ASSPQGTENNYGYT
>TRBV12-3/TRBV12-4|TRBJ1-4|-
ASTREKLF
>TRBV19|TRBJ1-1|-
ASSSMGQRNTEAF
>TRBV7-2|TRBJ2-5|-
ASSQSRGRQETQY
>TRBV9|TRBJ2-3|-
ASSTQGDTDTQY
>TRBV29-1|TRBJ2-1|-
SAEAGLNNEQF
>TRBV11-2|TRBJ2-7|-
ASSLRVSVGEQY
>TRBV7-2|TRBJ1-2|-
ASSPRDSYGYT
>TRBV7-2|TRBJ2-7|-
ASSPRPDSYEQY
>TRBV3-1/TRBV3-2|TRBJ2-1|-
ASSQTGSHAKYNEQF
>TRBV6-5|TRBJ1-6|-
ASTTWTGGLPLH
>TRBV7-9|TRBJ1-2|-
ASSTRNGYT
>TRBV5-1|TRBJ2-7|-
ASRPSLEALYEQY